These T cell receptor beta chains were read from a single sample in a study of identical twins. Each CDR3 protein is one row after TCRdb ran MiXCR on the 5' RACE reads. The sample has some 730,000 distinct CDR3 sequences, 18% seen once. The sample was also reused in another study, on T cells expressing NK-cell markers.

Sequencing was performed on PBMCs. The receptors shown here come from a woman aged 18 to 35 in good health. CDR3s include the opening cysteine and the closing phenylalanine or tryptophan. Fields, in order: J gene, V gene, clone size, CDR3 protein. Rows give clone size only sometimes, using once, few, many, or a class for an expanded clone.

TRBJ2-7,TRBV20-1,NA,CSARASGAAYYEQYF
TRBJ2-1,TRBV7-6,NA,CASSSRDYINEQFF
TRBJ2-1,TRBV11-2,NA,CASTLGTSGSLWYNEQFF
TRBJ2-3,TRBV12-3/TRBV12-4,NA,CASSQGGTSGPADTQYF
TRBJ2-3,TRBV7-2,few,CASSLALAGHTQYF
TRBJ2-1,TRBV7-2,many,CASSPRQSSYNEQFF
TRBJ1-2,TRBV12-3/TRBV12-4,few,CASSLKGASGYTF
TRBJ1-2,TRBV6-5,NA,CASSLSRGYGYTF
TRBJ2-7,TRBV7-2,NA,CASSFGGADYEQYF
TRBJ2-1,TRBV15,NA,CATSKGLGGDPNEQFF
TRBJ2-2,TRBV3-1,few,CASSPRTSGGSNTGELFF
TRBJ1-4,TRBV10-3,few,CAISVGRAEKLFF
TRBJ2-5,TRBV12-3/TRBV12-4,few,CASSFAIGSRKTQYF
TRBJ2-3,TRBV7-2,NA,CASSLLGVGTDTQYF
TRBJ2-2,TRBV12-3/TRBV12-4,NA,CASSLRTGTGELFF
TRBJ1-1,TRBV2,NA,CASSADRGVEAFF
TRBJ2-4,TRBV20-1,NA,CSALDRGGGKNIQYF
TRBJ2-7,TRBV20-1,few,CSATLAGAYEQYF
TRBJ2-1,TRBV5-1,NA,CASPLFAEQFF
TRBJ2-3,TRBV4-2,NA,CASSQDRRGRGNTDTQYF
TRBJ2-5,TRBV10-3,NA,CAIQRHSGSGETQYF
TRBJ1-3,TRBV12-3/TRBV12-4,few,CASSSVTFPGNTIYF
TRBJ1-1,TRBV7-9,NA,CASSLWDTEAFF
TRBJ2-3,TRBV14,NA,CASPTSGGPLIITDTQYF
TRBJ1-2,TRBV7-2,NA,CASSPDRGGGYTF